A selection of T cell receptor beta chains follows, all from one sample in a study of blood T cell repertoires in COVID-19. This table comes from immunoSEQ multiplex PCR, and its TCRdb copy is limited to in-frame clones, with some not included. The sample holds approximately 380,000 clones; approximately 90% are singletons and the top ten take around 0.94%. The specimen sequenced was PBMCs or T cells enriched from blood (not recorded which). Receptor source: a woman aged 40 to 50 who had been exposed to COVID-19. Both conserved end residues are part of each CDR3. Each record gives: V gene, clone size, D gene, J gene, CDR3 protein, CDR3 DNA. D genes are given only for firm matches. Size is omitted from some rows. Given values are once, few, many or a class for expanded clones.

>TRBV7-3|once|-|TRBJ2-1
CASSTQEGGLQFF
TGTGCCAGCAGCACCCAGGAGGGGGGGCTGCAGTTCTTC
>TRBV9|-|-|TRBJ2-7
CASSEYGGPYEQYF
TGTGCCAGCTCCGAGTACGGGGGACCCTACGAGCAGTACTTC
>TRBV25-1|-|TRBD1|TRBJ1-2
CASSGDRGESTF
TGTGCCAGCAGTGGGGACAGGGGTGAGTCCACCTTC
>TRBV30|-|-|TRBJ2-7
CAWSRGTAGYEQYF
TGTGCCTGGAGTCGGGGAACGGCGGGCTACGAGCAGTACTTC
>TRBV30|-|TRBD1|TRBJ2-6
CAWRRLGDSLSGANVLTF
TGTGCCTGGAGGCGGCTAGGGGACAGCCTCTCTGGGGCCAACGTCCTGACTTTC
>TRBV3-1/TRBV3-2|-|TRBD1|TRBJ1-1
CASSQFRGRRGNTEAFF
TGTGCCAGCAGCCAATTCAGGGGGCGGAGGGGGAACACTGAAGCTTTCTTT
>TRBV7-3|-|TRBD2|TRBJ2-1
CASSPIGLAGGPKVNEQFF
TGTGCCAGCAGCCCGATCGGGCTAGCGGGGGGGCCGAAAGTCAATGAGCAGTTCTTC
>TRBV10-1|few|-|TRBJ2-4
CAPRGHWSGNIQYF
TGCGCCCCCAGGGGCCACTGGTCTGGTAACATTCAGTACTTC
>TRBV11-2|-|-|TRBJ1-1
CASSLEVDYTEAFF
TGTGCCAGCAGCTTAGAGGTCGACTACACTGAAGCTTTCTTT
>TRBV6-5|-|-|TRBJ1-2
CASSYSGGPGYTF
TGTGCCAGCAGTTACTCCGGGGGACCTGGCTACACCTTC
>TRBV4-1|-|TRBD1|TRBJ1-1
CASSPRDRGTEAFF
TGCGCCAGCAGCCCCCGGGACAGGGGTACTGAAGCTTTCTTT
>TRBV3-1/TRBV3-2|-|TRBD2|TRBJ2-7
CASSQGAGTVQYF
TGTGCCAGCAGCCAGGGAGCGGGAACGGTGCAGTACTTC
>TRBV7-3|once|-|TRBJ2-3
CASSYAGGSTDTQYF
TGTGCCAGCAGCTACGCAGGTGGTAGCACAGATACGCAGTATTTT
>TRBV3-1/TRBV3-2|-|TRBD2|TRBJ2-1
CASSPNRLAGNEQFF
TGTGCCAGCAGCCCAAATCGGCTAGCGGGGAATGAGCAGTTCTTC
>TRBV30|-|-|TRBJ2-1
CAWAGASYNEQFF
TGTGCCTGGGCAGGGGCCTCCTACAATGAGCAGTTCTTC